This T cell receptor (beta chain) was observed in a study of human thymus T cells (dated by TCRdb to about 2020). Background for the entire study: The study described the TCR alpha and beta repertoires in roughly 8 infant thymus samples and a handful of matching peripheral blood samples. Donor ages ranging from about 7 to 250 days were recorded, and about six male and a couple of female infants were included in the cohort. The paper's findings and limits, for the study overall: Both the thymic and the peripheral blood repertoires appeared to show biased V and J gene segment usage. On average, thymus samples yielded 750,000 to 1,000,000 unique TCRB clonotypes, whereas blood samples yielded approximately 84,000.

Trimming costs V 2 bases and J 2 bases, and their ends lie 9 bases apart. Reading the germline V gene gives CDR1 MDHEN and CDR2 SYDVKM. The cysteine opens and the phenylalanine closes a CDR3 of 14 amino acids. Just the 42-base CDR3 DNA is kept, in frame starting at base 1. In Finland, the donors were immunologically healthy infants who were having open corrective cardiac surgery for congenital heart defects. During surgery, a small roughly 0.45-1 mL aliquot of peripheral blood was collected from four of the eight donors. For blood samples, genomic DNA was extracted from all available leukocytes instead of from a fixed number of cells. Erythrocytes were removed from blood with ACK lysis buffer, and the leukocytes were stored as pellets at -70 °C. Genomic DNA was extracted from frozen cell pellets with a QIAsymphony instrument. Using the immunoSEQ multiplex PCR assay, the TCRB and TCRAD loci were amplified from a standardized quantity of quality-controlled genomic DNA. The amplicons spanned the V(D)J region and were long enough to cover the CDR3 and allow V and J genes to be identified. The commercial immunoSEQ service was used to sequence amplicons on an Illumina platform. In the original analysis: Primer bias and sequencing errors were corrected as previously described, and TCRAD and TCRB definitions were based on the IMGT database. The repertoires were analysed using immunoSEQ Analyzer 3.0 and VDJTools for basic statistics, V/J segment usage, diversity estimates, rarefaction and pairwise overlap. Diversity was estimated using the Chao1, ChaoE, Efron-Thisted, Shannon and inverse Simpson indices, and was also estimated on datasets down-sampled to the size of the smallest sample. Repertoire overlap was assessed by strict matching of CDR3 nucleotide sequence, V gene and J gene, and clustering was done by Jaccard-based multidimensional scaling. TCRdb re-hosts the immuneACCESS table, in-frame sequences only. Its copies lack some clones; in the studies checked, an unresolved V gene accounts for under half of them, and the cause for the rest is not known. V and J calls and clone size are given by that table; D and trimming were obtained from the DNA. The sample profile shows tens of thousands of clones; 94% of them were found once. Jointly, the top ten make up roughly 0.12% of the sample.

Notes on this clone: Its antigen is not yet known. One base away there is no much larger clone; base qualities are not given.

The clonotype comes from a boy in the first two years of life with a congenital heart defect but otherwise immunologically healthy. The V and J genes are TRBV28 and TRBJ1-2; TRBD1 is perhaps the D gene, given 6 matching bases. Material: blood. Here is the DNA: TGTGCCAGCAGTTTAGGGGGCCCAAACTATGGCTACACCTTC. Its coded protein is CASSLGGPNYGYTF.